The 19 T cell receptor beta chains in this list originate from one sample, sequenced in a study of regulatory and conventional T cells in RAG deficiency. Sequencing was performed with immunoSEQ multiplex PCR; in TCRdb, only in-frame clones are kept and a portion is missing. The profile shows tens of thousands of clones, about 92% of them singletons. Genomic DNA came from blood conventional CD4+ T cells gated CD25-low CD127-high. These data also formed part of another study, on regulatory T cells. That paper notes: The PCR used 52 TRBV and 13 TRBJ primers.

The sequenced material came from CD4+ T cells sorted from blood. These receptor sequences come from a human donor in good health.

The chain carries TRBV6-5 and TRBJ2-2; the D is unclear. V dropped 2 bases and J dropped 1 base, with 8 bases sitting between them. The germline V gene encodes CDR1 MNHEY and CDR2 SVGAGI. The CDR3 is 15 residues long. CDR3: CASSYLTVNTGELFF. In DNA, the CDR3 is TGTGCCAGCAGTTACCTTACGGTGAACACCGGGGAGCTGTTTTTT.

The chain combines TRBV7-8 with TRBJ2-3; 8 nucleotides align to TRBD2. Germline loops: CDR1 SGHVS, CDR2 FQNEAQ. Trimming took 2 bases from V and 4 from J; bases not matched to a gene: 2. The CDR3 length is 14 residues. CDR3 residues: CASSLRGGADTQYF. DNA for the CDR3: TGTGCCAGCAGCTTACGGGGGGGCGCAGATACGCAGTATTTT.

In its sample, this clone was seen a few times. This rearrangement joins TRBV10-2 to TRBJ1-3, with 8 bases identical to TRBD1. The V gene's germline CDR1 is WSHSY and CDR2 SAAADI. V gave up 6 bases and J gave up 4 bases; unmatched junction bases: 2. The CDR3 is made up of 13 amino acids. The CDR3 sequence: CASSRGHGNTIYF. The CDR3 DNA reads TGCGCCAGCAGCAGGGGGCACGGAAACACCATATATTTT.

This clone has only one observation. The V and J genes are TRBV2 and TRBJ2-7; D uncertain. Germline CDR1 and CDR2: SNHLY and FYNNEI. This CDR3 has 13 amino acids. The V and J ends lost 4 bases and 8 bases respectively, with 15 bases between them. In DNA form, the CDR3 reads TGTGCCAGCAGTGGGGGTGACGCCGCGAAGCAGTACTTC. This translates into CASSGGDAAKQYF. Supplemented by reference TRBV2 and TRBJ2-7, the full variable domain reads EPEVTQTPSHQVTQMGQEVILRCVPISNHLYFYWYRQILGQKVEFLVSFYNNEISEKSEIFDDQFSVERPDGSNFTLKIRSTKLEDSAMYFCASSGGDAAKQYFGPGTRLTVT.

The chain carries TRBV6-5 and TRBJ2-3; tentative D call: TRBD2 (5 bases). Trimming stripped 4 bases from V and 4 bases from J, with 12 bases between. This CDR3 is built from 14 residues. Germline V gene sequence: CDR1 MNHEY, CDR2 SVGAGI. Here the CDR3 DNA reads TGTGCCAGCAGTTCGAGAGGGCCCCCAGATACGCAGTATTTT. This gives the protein CASSSRGPPDTQYF.

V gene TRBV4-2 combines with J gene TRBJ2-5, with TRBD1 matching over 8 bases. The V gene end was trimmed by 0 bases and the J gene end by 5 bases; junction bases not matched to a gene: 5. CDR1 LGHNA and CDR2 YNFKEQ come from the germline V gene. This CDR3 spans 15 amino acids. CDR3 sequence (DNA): TGTGCCAGCAGCCAAGAGCCCAGGGGGCGGGAGACCCAGTACTTC. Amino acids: CASSQEPRGRETQYF.

This CDR3 reads CASSSRAVPYF. The CDR3 coding sequence is TGTGCCAGCAGCTCCCGGGCCGTACCATACTTC. V is TRBV21-1 and J is TRBJ2-5. TRBV21-1 is a recognized pseudogene. The CDR3 spans 11 residues.

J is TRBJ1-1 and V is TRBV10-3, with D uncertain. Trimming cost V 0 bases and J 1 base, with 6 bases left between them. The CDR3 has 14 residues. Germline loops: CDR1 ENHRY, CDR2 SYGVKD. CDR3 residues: CAISESAENTEAFF. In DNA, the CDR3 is TGTGCCATCAGTGAGTCTGCCGAGAACACTGAAGCTTTCTTT.

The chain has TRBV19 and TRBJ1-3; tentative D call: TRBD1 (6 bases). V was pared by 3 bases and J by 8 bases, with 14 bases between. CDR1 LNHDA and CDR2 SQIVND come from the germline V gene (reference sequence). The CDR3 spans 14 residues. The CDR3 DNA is TGTGCCAGTAGTATTGGGCAGGGGAGTGACACCATATATTTT. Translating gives CASSIGQGSDTIYF.

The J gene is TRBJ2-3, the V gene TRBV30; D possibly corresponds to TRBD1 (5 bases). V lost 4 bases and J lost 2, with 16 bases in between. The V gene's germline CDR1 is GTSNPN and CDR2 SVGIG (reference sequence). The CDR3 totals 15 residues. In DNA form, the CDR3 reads TGTGCCTGGAAGGTAGGGGCCTATCACACAGATACGCAGTATTTT. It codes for CAWKVGAYHTDTQYF.

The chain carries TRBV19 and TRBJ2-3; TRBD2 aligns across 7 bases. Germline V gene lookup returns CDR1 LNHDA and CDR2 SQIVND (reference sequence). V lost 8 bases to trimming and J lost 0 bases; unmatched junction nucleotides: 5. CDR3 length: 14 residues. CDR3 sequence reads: CASRGRTSTDTQYF. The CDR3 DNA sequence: TGTGCCAGTCGCGGGAGAACGAGCACAGATACGCAGTATTTT.

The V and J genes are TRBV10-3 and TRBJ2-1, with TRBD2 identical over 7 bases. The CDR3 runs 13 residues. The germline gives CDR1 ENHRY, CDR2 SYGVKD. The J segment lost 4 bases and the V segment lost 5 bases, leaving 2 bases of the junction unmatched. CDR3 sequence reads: CAISPAGYNEQFF. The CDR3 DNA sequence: TGTGCCATCAGTCCAGCGGGGTACAATGAGCAGTTCTTC.

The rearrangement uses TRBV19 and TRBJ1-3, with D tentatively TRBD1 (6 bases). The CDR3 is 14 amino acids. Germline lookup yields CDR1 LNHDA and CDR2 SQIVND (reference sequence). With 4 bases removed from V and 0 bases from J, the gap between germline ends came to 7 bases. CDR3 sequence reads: CASSTDSSGNTIYF. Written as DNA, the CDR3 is TGTGCCAGTAGTACGGACAGCTCTGGAAACACCATATATTTT.

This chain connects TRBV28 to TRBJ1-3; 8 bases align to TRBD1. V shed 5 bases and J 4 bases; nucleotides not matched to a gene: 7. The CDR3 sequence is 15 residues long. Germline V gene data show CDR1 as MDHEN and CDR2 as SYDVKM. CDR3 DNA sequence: TGTGCCAGCAGTGCACCCTGGACAGGGGGAAACACCATATATTTT. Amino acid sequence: CASSAPWTGGNTIYF.

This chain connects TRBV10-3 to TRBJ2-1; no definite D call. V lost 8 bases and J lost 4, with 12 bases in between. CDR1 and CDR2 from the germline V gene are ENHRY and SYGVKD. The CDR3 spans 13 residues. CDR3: CAIRRPSYNEQFF. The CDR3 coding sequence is TGTGCCATCCGAAGACCCTCTTACAATGAGCAGTTCTTC.

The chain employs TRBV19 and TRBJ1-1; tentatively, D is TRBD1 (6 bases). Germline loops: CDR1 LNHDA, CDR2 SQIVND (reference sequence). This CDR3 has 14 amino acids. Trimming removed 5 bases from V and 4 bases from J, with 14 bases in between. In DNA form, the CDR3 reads TGTGCCAGTAGTGTCCGAGGGGGGCGCACTGAAGCTTTCTTT. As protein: CASSVRGGRTEAFF.

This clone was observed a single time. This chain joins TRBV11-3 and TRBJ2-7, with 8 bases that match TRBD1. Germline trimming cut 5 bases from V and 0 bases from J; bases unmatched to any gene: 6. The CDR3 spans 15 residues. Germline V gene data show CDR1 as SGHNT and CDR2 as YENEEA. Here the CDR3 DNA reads TGTGCCAGCAGCATTGAGGACAGGGCCTCCTACGAGCAGTACTTC. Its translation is CASSIEDRASYEQYF. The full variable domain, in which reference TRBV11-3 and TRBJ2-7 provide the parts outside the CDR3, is EAGVVQSPRYKIIEKKQPVAFWCNPISGHNTLYWYLQNLGQGPELLIRYENEEAVDDSQLPKDRFSAERLKGVDSTLKIQPAELGDSAVYLCASSIEDRASYEQYFGPGTRLTVT.

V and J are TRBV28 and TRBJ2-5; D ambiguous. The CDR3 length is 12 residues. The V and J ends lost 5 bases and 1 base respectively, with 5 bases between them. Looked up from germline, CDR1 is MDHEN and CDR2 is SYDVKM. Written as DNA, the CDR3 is TGTGCCAGCAGTAGGCTCCAAGAGACCCAGTACTTC. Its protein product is CASSRLQETQYF.

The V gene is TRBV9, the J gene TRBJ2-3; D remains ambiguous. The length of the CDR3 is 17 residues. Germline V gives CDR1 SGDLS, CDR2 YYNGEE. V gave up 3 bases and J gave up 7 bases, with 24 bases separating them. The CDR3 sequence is CASSAGPGGGVAYTQYF. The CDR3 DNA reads TGTGCCAGCAGCGCGGGCCCTGGTGGCGGAGTCGCATATACGCAGTATTTT.